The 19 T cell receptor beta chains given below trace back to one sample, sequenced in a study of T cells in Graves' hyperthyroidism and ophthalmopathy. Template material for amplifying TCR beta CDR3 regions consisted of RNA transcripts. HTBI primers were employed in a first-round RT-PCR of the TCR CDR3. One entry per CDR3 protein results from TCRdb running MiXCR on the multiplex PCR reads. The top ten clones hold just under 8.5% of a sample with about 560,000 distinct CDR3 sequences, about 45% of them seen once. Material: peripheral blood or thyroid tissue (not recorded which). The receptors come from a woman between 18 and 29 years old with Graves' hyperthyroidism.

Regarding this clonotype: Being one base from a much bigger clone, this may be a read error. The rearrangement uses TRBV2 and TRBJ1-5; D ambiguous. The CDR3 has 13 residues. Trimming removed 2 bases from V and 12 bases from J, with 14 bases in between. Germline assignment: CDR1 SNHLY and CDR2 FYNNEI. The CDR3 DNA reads TGTGCCAGCAGTGAACTCGTCCGCCCGAGCCAGCATTTT. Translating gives CASSELVRPSQHF.

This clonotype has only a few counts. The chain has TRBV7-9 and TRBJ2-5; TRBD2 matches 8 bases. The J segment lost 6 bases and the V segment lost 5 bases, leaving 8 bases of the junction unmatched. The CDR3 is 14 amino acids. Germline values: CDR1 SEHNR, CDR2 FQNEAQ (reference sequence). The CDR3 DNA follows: TGTGCCAGCAGCAGCGGCGGGAGGAGGAAGACCCAGTACTTC. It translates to CASSSGGRRKTQYF. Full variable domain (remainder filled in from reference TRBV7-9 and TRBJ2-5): DTGVSQNPRHKITKRGQNVTFRCDPISEHNRLYWYRQTLGQGPEFLTYFQNEAQLEKSRLLSDRFSAERPKGSFSTLEIQRTEQGDSAMYLCASSSGGRRKTQYFGPGTRLLVL.

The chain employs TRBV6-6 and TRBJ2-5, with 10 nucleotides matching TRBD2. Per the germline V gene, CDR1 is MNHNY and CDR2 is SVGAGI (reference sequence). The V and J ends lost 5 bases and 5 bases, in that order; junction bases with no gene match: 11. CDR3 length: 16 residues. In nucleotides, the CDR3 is TGTGCCAGCAGTAGACTGGGACTAGCGTCCGGGGAGACCCAGTACTTC. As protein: CASSRLGLASGETQYF.

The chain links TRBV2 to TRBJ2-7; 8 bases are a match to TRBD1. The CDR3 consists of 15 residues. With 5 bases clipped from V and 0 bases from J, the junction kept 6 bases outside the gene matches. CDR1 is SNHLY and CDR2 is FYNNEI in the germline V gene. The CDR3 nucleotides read TGTGCCAGCAGTAAAACAGGGGGGTACTCCTACGAGCAGTACTTC. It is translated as CASSKTGGYSYEQYF.

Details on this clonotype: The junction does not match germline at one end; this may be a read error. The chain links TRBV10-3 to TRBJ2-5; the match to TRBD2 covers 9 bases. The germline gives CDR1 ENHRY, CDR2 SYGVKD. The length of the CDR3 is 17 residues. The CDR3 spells CASSYLAGGLEQETQYF. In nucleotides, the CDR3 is TGTGCCAGCAGTTACCTGGCGGGAGGGTTAGAGCAAGAGACCCAGTACTTC.

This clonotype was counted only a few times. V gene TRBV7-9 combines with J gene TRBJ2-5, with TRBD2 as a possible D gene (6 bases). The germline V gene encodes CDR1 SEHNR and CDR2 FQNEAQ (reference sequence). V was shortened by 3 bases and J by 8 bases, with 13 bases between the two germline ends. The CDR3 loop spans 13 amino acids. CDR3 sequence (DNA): TGTGCCAGCAGCTTGCAGCTAGGGACTACCCAGTACTTC. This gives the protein CASSLQLGTTQYF.

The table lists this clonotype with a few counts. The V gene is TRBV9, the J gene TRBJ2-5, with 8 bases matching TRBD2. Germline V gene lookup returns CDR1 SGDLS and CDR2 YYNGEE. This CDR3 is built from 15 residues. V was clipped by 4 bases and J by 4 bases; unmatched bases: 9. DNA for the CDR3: TGTGCCAGCAGCCACCTGACTAGCGCTGGAGAGACCCAGTACTTC. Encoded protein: CASSHLTSAGETQYF.

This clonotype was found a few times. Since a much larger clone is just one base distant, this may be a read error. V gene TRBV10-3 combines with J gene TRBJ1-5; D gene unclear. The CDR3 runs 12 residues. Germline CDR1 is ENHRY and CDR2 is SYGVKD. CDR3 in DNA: TGTGCCAGCAGTGAGTCTACAGTTGGCCAGCATTTT. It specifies CASSESTVGQHF.

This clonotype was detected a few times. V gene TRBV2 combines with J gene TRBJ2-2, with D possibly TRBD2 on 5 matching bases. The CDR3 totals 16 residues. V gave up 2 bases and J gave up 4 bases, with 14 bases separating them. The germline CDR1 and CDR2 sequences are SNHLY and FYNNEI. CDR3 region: CASSESVWSGTGELFF. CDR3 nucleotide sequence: TGTGCCAGCAGTGAAAGTGTTTGGAGCGGCACCGGGGAGCTGTTTTTT.

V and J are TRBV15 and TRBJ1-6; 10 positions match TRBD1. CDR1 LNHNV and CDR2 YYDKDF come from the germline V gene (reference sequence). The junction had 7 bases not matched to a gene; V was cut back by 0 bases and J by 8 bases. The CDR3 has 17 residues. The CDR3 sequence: CATSRDRLDRGYSPLHF. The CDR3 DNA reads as TGTGCCACCAGCAGAGATCGGTTGGACAGGGGGTATTCACCCCTCCACTTT.

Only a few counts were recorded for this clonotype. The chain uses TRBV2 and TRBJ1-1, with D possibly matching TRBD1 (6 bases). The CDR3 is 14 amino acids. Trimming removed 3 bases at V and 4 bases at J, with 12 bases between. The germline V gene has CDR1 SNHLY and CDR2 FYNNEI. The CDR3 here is CASSEEGGFTEAFF. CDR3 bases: TGTGCCAGCAGTGAGGAGGGGGGCTTCACTGAAGCTTTCTTT.

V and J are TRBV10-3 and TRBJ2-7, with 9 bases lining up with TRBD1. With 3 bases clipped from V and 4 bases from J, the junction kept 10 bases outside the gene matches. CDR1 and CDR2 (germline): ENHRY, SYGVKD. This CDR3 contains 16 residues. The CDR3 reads CAISESETGGNYEQYF. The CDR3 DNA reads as TGTGCCATCAGTGAATCGGAGACAGGGGGTAATTACGAGCAGTACTTC.

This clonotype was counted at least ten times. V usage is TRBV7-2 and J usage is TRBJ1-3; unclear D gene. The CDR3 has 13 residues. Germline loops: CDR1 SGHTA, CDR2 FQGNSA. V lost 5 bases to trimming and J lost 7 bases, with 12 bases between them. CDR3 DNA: TGTGCCAGCAGCGGTTCTTTTAGGAACACCATATATTTT. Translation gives CASSGSFRNTIYF.

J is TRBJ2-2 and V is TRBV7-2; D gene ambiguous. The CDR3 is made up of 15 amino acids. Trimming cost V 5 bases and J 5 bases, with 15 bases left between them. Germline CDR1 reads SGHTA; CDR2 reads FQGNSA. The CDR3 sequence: CASSTILPPTGELFF. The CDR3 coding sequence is TGTGCCAGCAGCACTATTCTCCCCCCGACCGGGGAGCTGTTTTTT.

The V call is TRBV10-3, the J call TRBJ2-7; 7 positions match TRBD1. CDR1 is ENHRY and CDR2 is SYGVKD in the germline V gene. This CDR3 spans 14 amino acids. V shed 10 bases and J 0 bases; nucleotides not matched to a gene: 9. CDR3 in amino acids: CASSMDRPSYEQYF. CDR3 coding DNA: TGTGCCAGCAGCATGGACAGGCCCTCCTACGAGCAGTACTTC.

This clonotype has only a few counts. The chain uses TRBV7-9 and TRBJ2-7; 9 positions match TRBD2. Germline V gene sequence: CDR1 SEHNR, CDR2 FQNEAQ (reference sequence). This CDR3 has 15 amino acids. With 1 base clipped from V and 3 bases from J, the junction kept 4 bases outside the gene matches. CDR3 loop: CASSLGREGRYEQYF. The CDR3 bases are TGTGCCAGCAGCTTAGGGCGGGAGGGCCGCTACGAGCAGTACTTC.

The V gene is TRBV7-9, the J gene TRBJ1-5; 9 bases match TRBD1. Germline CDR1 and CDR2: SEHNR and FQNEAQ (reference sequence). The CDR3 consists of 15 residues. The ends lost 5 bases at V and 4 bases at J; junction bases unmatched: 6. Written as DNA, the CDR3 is TGTGCCAGCAGCCATCCCGGGACAGGGAATCAGCCCCAGCATTTT. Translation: CASSHPGTGNQPQHF.

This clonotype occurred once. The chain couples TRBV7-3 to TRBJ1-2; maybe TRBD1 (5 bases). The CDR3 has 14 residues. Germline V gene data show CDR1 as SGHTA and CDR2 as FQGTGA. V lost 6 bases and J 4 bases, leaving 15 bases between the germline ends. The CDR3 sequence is CASSSGPRIYGYTF. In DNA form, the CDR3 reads TGTGCCAGCAGTTCAGGGCCGCGGATCTATGGCTACACCTTC.

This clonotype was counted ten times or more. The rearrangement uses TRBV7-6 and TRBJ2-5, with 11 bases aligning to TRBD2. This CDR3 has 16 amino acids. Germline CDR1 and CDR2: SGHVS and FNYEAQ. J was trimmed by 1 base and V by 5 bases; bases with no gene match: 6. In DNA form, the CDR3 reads TGTGCCAGCAGCCCTGGACTAGCGGGCGTCCAAGAGACCCAGTACTTC. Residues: CASSPGLAGVQETQYF.